The TCR beta chain under discussion was sequenced for a study of T-cell reconstitution after alpha-beta-depleted transplantation in children. Preparing the TCRbeta library involved the use of unique molecular identifiers. MiXCR, applied by TCRdb to the PCR reads, yields one record per CDR3 protein. The sample includes some 290,000 distinct CDR3 sequences, 9.9% of them seen just once. J was trimmed by 0 bases and V by 0 bases; bases with no gene match: 7. This CDR3 has 17 amino acids. Only a few counts were recorded for this clonotype. The sequence came from a human donor who donated a stem cell graft to a child with SCID. This chain links TRBV12-3 or TRBV12-4 with TRBJ2-5; 7 bases are a match to TRBD1. The sequencing here drew on PBMCs from the stem cell graft donor, taken from the stem cell graft. The CDR3 sequence: CASSLAGGSPYQETQYF. The DNA of the CDR3 is TGTGCCAGCAGTTTAGCAGGGGGCTCACCGTACCAAGAGACCCAGTACTTC.